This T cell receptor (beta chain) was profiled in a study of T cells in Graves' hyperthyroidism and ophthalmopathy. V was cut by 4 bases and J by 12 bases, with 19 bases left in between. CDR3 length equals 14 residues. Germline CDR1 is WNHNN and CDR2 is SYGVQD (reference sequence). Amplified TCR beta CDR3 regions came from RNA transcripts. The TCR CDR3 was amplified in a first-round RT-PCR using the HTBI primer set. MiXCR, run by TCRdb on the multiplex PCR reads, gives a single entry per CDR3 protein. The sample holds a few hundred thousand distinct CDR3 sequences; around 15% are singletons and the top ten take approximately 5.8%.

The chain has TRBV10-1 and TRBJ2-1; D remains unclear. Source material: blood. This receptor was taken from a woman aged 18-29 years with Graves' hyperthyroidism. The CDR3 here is CASSVRQVPLRQFF. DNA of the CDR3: TGCGCCAGCAGTGTCCGTCAGGTGCCCCTAAGGCAGTTCTTC.